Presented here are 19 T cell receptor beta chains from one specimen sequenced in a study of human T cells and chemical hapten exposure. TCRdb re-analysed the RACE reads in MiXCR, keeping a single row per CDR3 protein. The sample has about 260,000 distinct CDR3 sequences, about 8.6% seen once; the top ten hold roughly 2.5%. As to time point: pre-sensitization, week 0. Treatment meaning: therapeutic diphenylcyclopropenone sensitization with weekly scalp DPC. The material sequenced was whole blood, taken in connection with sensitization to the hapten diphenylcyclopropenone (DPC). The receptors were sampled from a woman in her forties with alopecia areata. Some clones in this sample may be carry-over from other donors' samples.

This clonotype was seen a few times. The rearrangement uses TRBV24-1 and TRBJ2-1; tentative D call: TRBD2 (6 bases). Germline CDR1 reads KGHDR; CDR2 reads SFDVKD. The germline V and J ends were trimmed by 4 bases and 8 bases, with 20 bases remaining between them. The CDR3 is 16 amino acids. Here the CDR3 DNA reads TGTGCCACCAGTGACACGACTAGTAATTCCCCCCATGAGCAGTTCTTC. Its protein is CATSDTTSNSPHEQFF.

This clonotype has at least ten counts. In nucleotides, the CDR3 is TGTGCCAGCAGCCTCCAAAGACAGGGGTGGGGCTATGGCTACACCTTC. It encodes CASSLQRQGWGYGYTF. V gene TRBV21-1 combines with J gene TRBJ1-2; the DNA was not used to check the table's D call, TRBD1. TRBV21-1 is designated a pseudogene. This CDR3 is built from 16 residues.

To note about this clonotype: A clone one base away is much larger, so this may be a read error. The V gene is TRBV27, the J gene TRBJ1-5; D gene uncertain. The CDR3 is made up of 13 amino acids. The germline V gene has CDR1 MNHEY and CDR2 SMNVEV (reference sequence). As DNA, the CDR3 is TGTACCAGCAGTTTTTGGGGAAATCAGCCCCAGCATTTT. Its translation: CTSSFWGNQPQHF.

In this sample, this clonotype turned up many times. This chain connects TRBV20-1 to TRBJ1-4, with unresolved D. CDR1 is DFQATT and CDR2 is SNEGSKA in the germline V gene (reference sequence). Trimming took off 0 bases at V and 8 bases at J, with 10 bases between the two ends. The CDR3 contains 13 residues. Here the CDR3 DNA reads TGCAGTGCTAGAGATCACGCCACAGAAAAACTGTTTTTT. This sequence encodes CSARDHATEKLFF.

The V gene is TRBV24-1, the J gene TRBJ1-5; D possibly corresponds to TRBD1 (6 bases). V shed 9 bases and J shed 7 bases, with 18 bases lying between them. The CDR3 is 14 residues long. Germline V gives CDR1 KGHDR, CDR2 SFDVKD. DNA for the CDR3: TGTGCCACCTCGGCACCAGGACAGAAACAGCCCCAGCATTTT. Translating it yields CATSAPGQKQPQHF.

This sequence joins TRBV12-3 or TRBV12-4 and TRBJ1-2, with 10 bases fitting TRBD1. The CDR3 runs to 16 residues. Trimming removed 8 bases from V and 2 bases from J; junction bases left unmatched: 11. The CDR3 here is CASSLRTGGSNYGYTF. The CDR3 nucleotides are TGTGCCAGCTCATTGAGGACAGGGGGTAGCAACTATGGCTACACCTTC.

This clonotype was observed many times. In nucleotides, the CDR3 is TGTGCCAGCAGTTACAGCTCCAACGGGAACTACGAGCAGTACTTC. Its translation is CASSYSSNGNYEQYF. This chain uses TRBV6-5 with TRBJ2-7; the D gene is possibly TRBD2 (5 bases). CDR1 is MNHEY and CDR2 is SVGAGI in the germline V gene. V lost 2 bases and J lost 3, with 14 bases in between. CDR3 length: 15 amino acids.

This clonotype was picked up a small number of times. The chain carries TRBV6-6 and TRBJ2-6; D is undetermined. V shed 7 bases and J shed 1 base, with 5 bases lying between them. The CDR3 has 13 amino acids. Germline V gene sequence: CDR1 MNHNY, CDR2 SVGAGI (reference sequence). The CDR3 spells CASMESGANVLTF. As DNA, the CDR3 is TGTGCCAGCATGGAATCTGGGGCCAACGTCCTGACTTTC.

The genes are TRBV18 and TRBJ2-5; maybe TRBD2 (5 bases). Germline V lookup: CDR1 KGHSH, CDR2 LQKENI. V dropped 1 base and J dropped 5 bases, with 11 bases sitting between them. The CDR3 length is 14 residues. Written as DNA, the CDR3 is TGTGCCAGCTCACCACAGGGCGGCGGGGAGACCCAGTACTTC. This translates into CASSPQGGGETQYF.

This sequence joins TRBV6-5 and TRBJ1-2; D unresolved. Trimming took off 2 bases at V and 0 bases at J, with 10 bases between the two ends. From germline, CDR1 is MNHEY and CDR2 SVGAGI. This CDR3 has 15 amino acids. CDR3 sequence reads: CASSYTTPANYGYTF. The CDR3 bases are TGTGCCAGCAGTTACACTACACCGGCTAACTATGGCTACACCTTC.

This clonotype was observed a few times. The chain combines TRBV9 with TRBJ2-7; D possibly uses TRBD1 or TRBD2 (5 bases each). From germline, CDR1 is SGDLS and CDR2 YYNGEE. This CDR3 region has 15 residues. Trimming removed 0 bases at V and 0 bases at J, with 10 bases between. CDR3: CASSVEAGTSYEQYF. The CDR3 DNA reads TGTGCCAGCAGCGTAGAGGCAGGGACCTCCTACGAGCAGTACTTC.

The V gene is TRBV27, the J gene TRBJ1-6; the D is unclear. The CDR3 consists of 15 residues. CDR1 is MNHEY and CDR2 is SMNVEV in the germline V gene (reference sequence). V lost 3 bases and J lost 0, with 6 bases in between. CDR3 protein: CASSFLSSYNSPLHF. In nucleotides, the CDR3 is TGTGCCAGCAGTTTCCTTAGCTCCTATAATTCACCCCTCCACTTT.

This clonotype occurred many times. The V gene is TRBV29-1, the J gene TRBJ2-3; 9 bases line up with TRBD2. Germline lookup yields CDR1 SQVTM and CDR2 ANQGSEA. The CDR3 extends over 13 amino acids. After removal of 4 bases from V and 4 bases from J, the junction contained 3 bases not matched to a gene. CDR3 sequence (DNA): TGCAGCGTTGGTAGCGGGAGCGCAGATACGCAGTATTTT. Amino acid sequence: CSVGSGSADTQYF.

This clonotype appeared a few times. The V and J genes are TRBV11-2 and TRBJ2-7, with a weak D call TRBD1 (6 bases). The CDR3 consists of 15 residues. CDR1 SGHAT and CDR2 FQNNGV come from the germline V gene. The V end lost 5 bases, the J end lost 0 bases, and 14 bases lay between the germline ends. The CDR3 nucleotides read TGTGCCAGCAGCCTGGGGACACACAGCTCCTACGAGCAGTACTTC. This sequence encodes CASSLGTHSSYEQYF.

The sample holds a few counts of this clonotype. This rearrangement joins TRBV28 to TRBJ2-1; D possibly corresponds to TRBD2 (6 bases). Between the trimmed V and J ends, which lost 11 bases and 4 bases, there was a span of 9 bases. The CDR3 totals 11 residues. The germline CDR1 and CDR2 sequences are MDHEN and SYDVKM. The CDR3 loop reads CACGNYNEQFF. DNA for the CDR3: TGTGCCTGCGGGAATTACAATGAGCAGTTCTTC.

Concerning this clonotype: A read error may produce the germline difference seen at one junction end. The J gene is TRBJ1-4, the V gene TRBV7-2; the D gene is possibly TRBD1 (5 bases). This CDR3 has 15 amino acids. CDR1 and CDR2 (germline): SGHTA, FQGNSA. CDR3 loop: CVSSVDRGTNEKLFF. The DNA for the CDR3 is TGTGTCAGCAGCGTAGATAGGGGAACTAATGAAAAACTGTTTTTT.

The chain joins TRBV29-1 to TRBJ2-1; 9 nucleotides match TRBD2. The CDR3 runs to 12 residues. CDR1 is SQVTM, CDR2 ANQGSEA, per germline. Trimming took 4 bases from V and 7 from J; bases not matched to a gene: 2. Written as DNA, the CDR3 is TGCAGCGTTGGCGGGAGGGTTAATGAGCAGTTCTTC. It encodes CSVGGRVNEQFF.

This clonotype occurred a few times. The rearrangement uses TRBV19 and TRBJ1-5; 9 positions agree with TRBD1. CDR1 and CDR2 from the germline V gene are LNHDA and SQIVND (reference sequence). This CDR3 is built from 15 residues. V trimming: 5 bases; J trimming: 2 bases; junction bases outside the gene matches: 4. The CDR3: CASSGQGRGNQPQHF. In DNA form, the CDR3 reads TGTGCCAGTAGTGGACAGGGGAGAGGCAATCAGCCCCAGCATTTT.

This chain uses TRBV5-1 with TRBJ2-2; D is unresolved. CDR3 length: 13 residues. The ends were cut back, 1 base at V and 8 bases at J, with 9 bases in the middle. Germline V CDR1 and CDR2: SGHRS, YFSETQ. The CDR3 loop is CASSLTRGGELFF. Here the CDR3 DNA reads TGCGCCAGCAGCTTGACGAGAGGAGGGGAGCTGTTTTTT.